This is a list of T cell receptor beta chains from one sample in a study of hypomethylating agent response in myelodysplastic syndrome. The protocol was immunoSEQ multiplex PCR, while the TCRdb copy is restricted to in-frame clones and leaves out a portion. The data contain 5,500 to 8,500 clones, roughly 86% of them singletons. The specimen comprised bone marrow, sampled before or after starting hypomethylating agent treatment for myelodysplastic syndrome (not recorded which). The source is a human donor with myelodysplastic syndrome. Both conserved end residues are part of each CDR3. The D gene is left open where the match is weak. Clone size is not always given. Where it is, it says once, few, many or a class for expanded clones.

j_gene,v_gene,d_gene,abundance,CDR3nt,CDR3aa
TRBJ2-2,TRBV5-5,TRBD2,-,TGTGCCAGCAGCTCCAGCGGGGGGCGGACCGGGGAGCTGTTTTTT,CASSSSGGRTGELFF
TRBJ2-5,TRBV5-6,TRBD1,-,TGTGCCAGCAGCTGGGACAGGGCATCAGGGACCCAGTACTTC,CASSWDRASGTQYF
TRBJ1-1,TRBV2,TRBD1,-,TGTGCCAGCAAACCAGGGGGCACTGAAGCTTTCTTT,CASKPGGTEAFF
TRBJ1-2,TRBV7-8,TRBD1,-,TGTGCCAGCAGCTTAGGGGACAGGGTGAATGGCTACACCTTC,CASSLGDRVNGYTF
TRBJ2-5,TRBV11-2,-,once,TGTGCCACGGCGCCAGGACTGTACCAAGAGACCCAGTACTTC,CATAPGLYQETQYF
TRBJ2-1,TRBV20-1,-,-,TGCAGTGCTAGTTGGGACGGCGAGCAGTTCTTC,CSASWDGEQFF
TRBJ1-5,TRBV19,-,-,TGTGCCAGTAGTATGATGGTAGGGGATCAGCCCCAGCATTTT,CASSMMVGDQPQHF
TRBJ2-2,TRBV11-1,TRBD1,-,TGTGCCAGCAGCTTTAGGGGACAGGGGGCCGGGGAGCTGTTTTTT,CASSFRGQGAGELFF
TRBJ1-1,TRBV5-1,-,-,TGCGCCAGCAGCTTGGCCATACAGATGGGGGCTGAAGCTTTCTTT,CASSLAIQMGAEAFF
TRBJ1-1,TRBV21-1,-,few,TGTGCCAGCAGCATCGGGGAGGCTGAAGCTTTCTTT,CASSIGEAEAFF
TRBJ1-2,TRBV9,-,-,TGTGCCAGCAGCACCTACTATGGCTACACCTTC,CASSTYYGYTF